What follows describes a single T cell receptor beta chain. Its antigen remains unidentified. This sample is drawn from a study of brain T cells in children with intractable seizures. Study-wide results and limits: Pre-surgery blood may have been undersampled, hiding some clones. HCMV serostatus was not known, and viral specificity came from CDR3 similarity only.

Regarding time point: blood from clinic visit 5 months post-surgery; TSC patient then seizure free. The sequenced cases were selected for having the highest brain T cell transcript signatures. Pre-surgery treatment included at least one anti-epileptic drug. In germline, CDR1 is SGHTA, CDR2 FQGTGA. This CDR3 has 20 residues. The ends were cut back, 3 bases at V and 0 bases at J, with 24 bases in the middle. Sequenced by immunoSEQ multiplex PCR; TCRdb stores in-frame clones only, minus some. The sample consists of approximately 330,000 clones, 93% of them appearing once. V gene TRBV7-3 combines with J gene TRBJ2-4; no reliable D call. The receptor was derived from a boy less than two years old with tuberous sclerosis and intractable seizures. Specimen: peripheral blood, collected more than 4 months after surgery. The CDR3 nucleotides are TGTGCCAGCAGCTTCTCATACCCACAAAACCGGTTTGTAGCCAAAAACATTCAGTACTTC. Translation: CASSFSYPQNRFVAKNIQYF.